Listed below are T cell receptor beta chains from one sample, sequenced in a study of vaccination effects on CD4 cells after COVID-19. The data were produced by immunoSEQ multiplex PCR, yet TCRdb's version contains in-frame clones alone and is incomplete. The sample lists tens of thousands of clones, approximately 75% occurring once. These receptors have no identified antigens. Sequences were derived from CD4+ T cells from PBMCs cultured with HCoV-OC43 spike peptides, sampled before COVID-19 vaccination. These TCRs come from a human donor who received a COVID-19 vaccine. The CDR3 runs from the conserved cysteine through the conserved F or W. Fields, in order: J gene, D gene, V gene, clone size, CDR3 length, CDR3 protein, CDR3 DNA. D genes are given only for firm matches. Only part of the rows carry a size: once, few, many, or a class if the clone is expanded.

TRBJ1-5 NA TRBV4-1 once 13 CASSQGTVQPQHF TGCGCCAGCAGCCAAGGAACCGTTCAGCCCCAGCATTTT
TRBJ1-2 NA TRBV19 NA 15 CASSTTSPGEGGYTF TGTGCCAGTAGTACGACCAGCCCGGGAGAGGGCGGCTACACCTTC
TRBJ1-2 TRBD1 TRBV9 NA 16 CASSVGQGGSGYGYTF TGTGCCAGCAGCGTTGGCCAAGGGGGCTCTGGCTATGGCTACACCTTC
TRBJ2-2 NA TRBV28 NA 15 CASSAAFAGPGELFF TGTGCCAGCAGTGCAGCTTTCGCCGGACCCGGGGAGCTGTTTTTT
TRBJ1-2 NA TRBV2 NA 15 CASTGGGRLGYGYTF TGTGCCAGCACGGGCGGCGGTCGGCTAGGCTATGGCTACACCTTC
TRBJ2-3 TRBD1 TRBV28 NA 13 CASSLRTGDTQYF TGTGCCAGCAGTCTTAGGACAGGAGATACGCAGTATTTT
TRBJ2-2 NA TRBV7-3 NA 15 CASSSQGLNTGELFF TGTGCCAGCAGCTCCCAGGGGCTGAACACCGGGGAGCTGTTTTTT
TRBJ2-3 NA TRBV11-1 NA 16 CASSLEMGPSTDTQYF TGTGCCAGCAGCTTAGAAATGGGCCCGAGCACAGATACGCAGTATTTT
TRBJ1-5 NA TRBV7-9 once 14 CASSQGSGNQPQHF TGTGCCAGCAGCCAGGGCTCGGGCAATCAGCCCCAGCATTTT
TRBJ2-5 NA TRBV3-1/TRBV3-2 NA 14 CASSSGGTLSAQYF TGTGCCAGCAGCTCGGGGGGCACGTTGTCGGCCCAGTACTTC
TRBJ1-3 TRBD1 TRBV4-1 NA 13 CASSRDREDTIYF TGCGCCAGCAGCCGGGACAGGGAGGACACCATATATTTT
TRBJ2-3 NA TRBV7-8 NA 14 CASSPTGLPDTQYF TGTGCCAGCAGCCCGACGGGGCTTCCAGATACGCAGTATTTT
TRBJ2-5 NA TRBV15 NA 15 CATSRVPLGKETQYF TGTGCCACCAGCAGAGTGCCCCTCGGGAAAGAGACCCAGTACTTC
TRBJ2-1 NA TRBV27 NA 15 CASNPGQSSYNEQFF TGTGCCAGCAACCCCGGGCAAAGCTCCTACAATGAGCAGTTCTTC
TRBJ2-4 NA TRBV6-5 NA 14 CASTKAGAKNIQYF TGTGCCAGCACTAAGGCAGGGGCCAAAAACATTCAGTACTTC
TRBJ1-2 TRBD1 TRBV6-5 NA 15 CASVIRQGQNYGYTF TGTGCCAGCGTTATCAGACAGGGGCAGAACTATGGCTACACCTTC
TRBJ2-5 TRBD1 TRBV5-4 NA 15 CASRSSGTVQETQYF TGTGCCAGCAGGTCGTCCGGGACAGTACAAGAGACCCAGTACTTC
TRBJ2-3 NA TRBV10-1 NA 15 CASSESGRPIDTQYF TGCGCCAGCAGTGAGTCTGGCAGGCCCATAGATACGCAGTATTTT
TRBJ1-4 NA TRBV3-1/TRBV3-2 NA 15 CASSQQGTFGGKLFF TGTGCCAGCAGCCAACAGGGCACATTTGGGGGAAAACTGTTTTTT
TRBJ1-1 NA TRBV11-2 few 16 CASSSFPQGTNTEAFF TGTGCCAGCAGCTCGTTTCCCCAGGGGACGAACACTGAAGCTTTCTTT
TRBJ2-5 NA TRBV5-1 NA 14 CASSSSRREETQYF TGCGCCAGCAGTTCGTCAAGACGGGAAGAGACCCAGTACTTC
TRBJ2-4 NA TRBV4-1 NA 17 CASSRIPGLIPENIQYF TGCGCCAGCAGCCGAATACCGGGACTTATTCCCGAAAACATTCAGTACTTC
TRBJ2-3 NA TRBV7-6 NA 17 CASSPKGGGGYTDTQYF TGTGCCAGCAGCCCTAAAGGGGGAGGAGGTTACACAGATACGCAGTATTTT
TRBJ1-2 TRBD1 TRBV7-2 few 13 CASSRTGWEGYTF TGTGCCAGCAGTAGGACAGGGTGGGAAGGCTACACCTTC
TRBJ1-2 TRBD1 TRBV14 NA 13 CASSPNQGVGYTF TGTGCCAGCAGCCCCAATCAGGGGGTTGGCTACACCTTC
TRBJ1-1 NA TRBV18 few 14 CASSTTRGETEAFF TGTGCCAGCTCAACGACCAGGGGAGAAACTGAAGCTTTCTTT
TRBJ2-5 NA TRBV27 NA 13 CASSQTVSETQYF TGTGCCAGCAGCCAGACAGTAAGCGAGACCCAGTACTTC
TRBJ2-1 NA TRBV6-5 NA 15 CASRKLGEEVFEQFF TGTGCCAGCAGAAAGCTCGGCGAGGAGGTCTTTGAGCAGTTCTTC
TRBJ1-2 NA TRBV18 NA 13 CASSPGLNYGYTF TGTGCCAGCTCACCCGGGCTTAACTATGGCTACACCTTC
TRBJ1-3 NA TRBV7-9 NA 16 CASSIPTAASGNTIYF TGTGCCAGCAGCATACCGACAGCCGCCTCTGGAAACACCATATATTTT
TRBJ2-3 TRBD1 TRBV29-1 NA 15 CSAQVGQGDTDTQYF TGCAGCGCCCAAGTTGGACAGGGGGACACAGATACGCAGTATTTT
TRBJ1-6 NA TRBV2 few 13 CATRGSYNSPLHF TGTGCCACTCGGGGGTCCTATAATTCACCCCTCCACTTT